This T cell receptor (beta chain) was observed in a study of T cell responses to AZD1222 COVID-19 vaccine. Study-wide results and limits: Just 5 to 7 AZD1222 recipients tested seropositive at baseline. Spike-wide vaccine-associated CD4 TCRs dominated at 160-218 and 743-854. Donors were mostly white British, more females; clonal diversity possibly underestimated. No repertoire was sampled before or during the peak T cell response, only after it.

Some clones are missing from TCRdb's copy, which holds only in-frame ones; the method was immunoSEQ multiplex PCR. The top ten clones hold 2% to 2.5% of a sample with roughly 140,000 clones, 88% of them seen once. This CDR3 region has 16 residues. Germline CDR1 reads SGHVS; CDR2 reads FQNEAQ. J lost 0 bases, V lost 5 bases, and 7 bases had no gene match. In this sample, this clone turned up a few times. Its antigen remains unknown. The receptor comes from an adult in good health. V usage is TRBV7-8 and J usage is TRBJ2-1; 7 nucleotides align to TRBD2. Sequencing was performed on peripheral blood, taken on day 0 of AZD1222 vaccination. The CDR3 here is CASSARTSASYNEQFF. The CDR3 bases are TGTGCCAGCAGCGCCCGCACTAGCGCCTCCTACAATGAGCAGTTCTTC.